This TCR beta chain was profiled in a study of blood T cell repertoires in COVID-19. CDR1 and CDR2 (germline): MNHNS, SASEGT. V was pared by 7 bases and J by 7 bases, with 19 bases between. The CDR3 is 14 residues long. In Cohort 3, a recovered donor had either two negative PCRs, clearance, or symptom resolution. The authors' processing: Amplification of reference gene primers provided the estimated nucleated cell counts. The method was immunoSEQ multiplex PCR; TCRdb's version includes in-frame clones alone and lacks a portion of them. The DNA was the basis for D and trimming; V, J and clone size are from that table. The sample includes 150,000 to 200,000 clones, 80% of them seen just once.

This chain joins TRBV6-1 and TRBJ1-1; D unclear. The sequence came from a man aged 40-50 years who had recovered from COVID-19. The specimen was PBMCs or T cells enriched from blood (not recorded which). The CDR3 DNA follows: TGTGCCAGCACCCTGGGCTTGGCAGCCAATGAAGCTTTCTTT. It yields the protein CASTLGLAANEAFF.